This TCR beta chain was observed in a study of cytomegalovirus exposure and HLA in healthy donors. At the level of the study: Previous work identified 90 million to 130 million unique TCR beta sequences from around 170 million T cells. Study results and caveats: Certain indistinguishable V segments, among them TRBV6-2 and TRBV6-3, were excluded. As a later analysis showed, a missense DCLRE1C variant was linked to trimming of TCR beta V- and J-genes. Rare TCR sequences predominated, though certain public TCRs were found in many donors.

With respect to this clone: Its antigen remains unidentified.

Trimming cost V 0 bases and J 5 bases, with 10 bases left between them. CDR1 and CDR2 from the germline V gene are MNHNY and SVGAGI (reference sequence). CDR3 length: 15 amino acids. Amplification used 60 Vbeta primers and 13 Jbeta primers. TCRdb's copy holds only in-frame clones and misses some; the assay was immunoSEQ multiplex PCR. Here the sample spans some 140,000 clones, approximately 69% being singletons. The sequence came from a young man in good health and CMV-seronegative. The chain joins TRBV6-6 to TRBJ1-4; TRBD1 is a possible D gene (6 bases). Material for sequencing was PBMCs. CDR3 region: CASSYSRGGNEKLFF. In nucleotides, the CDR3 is TGTGCCAGCAGTTACTCGAGGGGGGGGAATGAAAAACTGTTTTTT.